This passage covers 4 T cell receptor beta chains from one sample sequenced in a study of shared clonotypes between healthy human individuals (dated by TCRdb to the early 2020s). CD8 naive samples consisted of CD45RO-negative cells that were positively selected for CCR7, yielding a CD45RA+CCR7+ population without TemRA cells. Library construction relied on the immunoSEQ multiplex PCR assay. In its TCRdb copy, this immuneACCESS table keeps in-frame sequences only and misses some clones. Where compared with another copy, unresolved V genes explain less than half of these, and the others have no known cause. The sample includes hundreds of thousands of clones, with roughly 98% observed a single time. 0.25% to 0.35% of the sample is taken by the ten largest. The sequenced sample consisted of naive CD8+ T cells sorted from blood. The cell subset or site tag for this specimen amounts to: CD45RA+CCR7+. These receptors came from a young man in good health.

Remarks on this clone: This same CDR3 is encoded by further DNA sequences in the sample. The chain's CDR3 is CASSDGPYEQYF. CDR3 DNA sequence: TGTGCCAGCAGTGATGGACCCTACGAGCAGTACTTC. The chain joins TRBV2 to TRBJ2-7; D gene unclear. Deletions cut 3 bases from V and 2 bases from J, with 5 bases between. Germline V gene sequence: CDR1 SNHLY, CDR2 FYNNEI. The CDR3 extends over 12 amino acids.

The genes are TRBV19 and TRBJ2-7; the D gene is possibly TRBD2 (5 bases). V lost 3 bases to trimming and J lost 3 bases, with 12 bases between them. The CDR3 loop spans 14 amino acids. Per germline, CDR1 LNHDA and CDR2 SQIVND (reference sequence). The chain's CDR3 is CASSMYGNGYEQYF. The DNA for the CDR3 is TGTGCCAGTAGTATGTACGGGAACGGCTACGAGCAGTACTTC. The whole variable domain, remainder taken from reference TRBV19 and TRBJ2-7, is DGGITQSPKYLFRKEGQNVTLSCEQNLNHDAMYWYRQDPGQGLRLIYYSQIVNDFQKGDIAEGYSVSREKKESFPLTVTSAQKNPTAFYLCASSMYGNGYEQYFGPGTRLTVT.

J is TRBJ2-7 and V is TRBV28; perhaps TRBD1 as D (5 bases). This CDR3 is built from 15 residues. CDR1 MDHEN and CDR2 SYDVKM come from the germline V gene. V lost 6 bases and J lost 2, with 17 bases in between. Here the CDR3 DNA reads TGTGCCAGCAGACTCGTCAAGGGGCCTACCTACGAGCAGTACTTC. Protein product: CASRLVKGPTYEQYF.

Comment on this clone: Other nucleotide sequences from this sample produce the same CDR3. V usage is TRBV9 and J usage is TRBJ2-7; D is ambiguous. V lost 0 bases and J 3 bases, leaving 1 base between the germline ends. This CDR3 comprises 11 residues. Germline loops: CDR1 SGDLS, CDR2 YYNGEE. CDR3 bases: TGTGCCAGCAGCGTAGGCTACGAGCAGTACTTC. This codes for CASSVGYEQYF.